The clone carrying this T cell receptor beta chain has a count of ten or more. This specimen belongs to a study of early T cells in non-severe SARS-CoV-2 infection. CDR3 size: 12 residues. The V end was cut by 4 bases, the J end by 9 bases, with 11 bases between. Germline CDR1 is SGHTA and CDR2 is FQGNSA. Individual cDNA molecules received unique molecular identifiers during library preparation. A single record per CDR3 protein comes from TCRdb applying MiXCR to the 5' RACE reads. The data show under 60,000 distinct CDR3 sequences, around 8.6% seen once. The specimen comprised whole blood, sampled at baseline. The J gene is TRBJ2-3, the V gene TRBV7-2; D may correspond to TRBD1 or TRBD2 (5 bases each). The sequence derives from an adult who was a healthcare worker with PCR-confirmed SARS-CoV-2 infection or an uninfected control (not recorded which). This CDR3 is CASSSDWGTQYF. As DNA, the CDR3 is TGTGCCAGCAGCTCGGACTGGGGGACGCAGTATTTT.